This T cell receptor (beta chain) came from a study of Graves' ophthalmopathy and Graves' hyperthyroidism. Study conclusions and caveats: Ophthalmopathy progression was predicted with 55% to 71% sensitivity and roughly 74% specificity.

This clonotype was seen many times. The antigen is unknown. This CDR3 contains 15 residues. Germline V CDR1 and CDR2: WSHSY, SAAADI. Trimming shortened V by 6 bases and J by 0 bases, and 12 bases separated the two germline ends. RNA transcripts were the source from which TCR beta CDR3 regions were amplified. Amplification began with first-round RT-PCR using HTBI primers, then second-round multiplex PCR was performed. TCRdb analysed the multiplex PCR reads with MiXCR anew, one entry per CDR3 protein. In the table there are around 1,200,000 distinct CDR3 sequences, about 40% of which are singletons. The rearrangement joins TRBV10-2 to TRBJ1-3; D uncertain. This TCR derives from an adult man with Graves' hyperthyroidism. Input material: peripheral blood or thyroid tissue (not recorded which). The CDR3 DNA is TGCGCCAGCAGGGGAAACGCTTTCTCTGGAAACACCATATATTTT. Protein: CASRGNAFSGNTIYF.